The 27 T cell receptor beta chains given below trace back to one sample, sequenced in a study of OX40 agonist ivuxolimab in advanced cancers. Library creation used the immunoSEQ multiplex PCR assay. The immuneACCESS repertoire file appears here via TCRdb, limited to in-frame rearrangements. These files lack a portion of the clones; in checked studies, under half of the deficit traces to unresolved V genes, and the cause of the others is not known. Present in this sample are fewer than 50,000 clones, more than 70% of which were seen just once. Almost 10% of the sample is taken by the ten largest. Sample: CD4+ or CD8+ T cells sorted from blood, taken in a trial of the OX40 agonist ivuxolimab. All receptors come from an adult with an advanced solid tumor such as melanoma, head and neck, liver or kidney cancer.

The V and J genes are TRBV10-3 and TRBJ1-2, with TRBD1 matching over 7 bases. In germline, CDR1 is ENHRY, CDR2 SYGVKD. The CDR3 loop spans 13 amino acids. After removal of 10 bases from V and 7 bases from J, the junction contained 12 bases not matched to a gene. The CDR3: CATAEGGGFGYTF. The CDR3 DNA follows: TGTGCCACCGCGGAGGGAGGGGGCTTTGGCTACACCTTC.

This CDR3 reads CASSLSGRGHYGYTF. In nucleotides, the CDR3 is TGTGCCAGCAGTTTATCGGGCAGGGGGCACTATGGCTACACCTTC. J is TRBJ1-2 and V is TRBV27; 8 bases agree with TRBD1. The germline CDR1 and CDR2 sequences are MNHEY and SMNVEV (reference sequence). V trimming: 0 bases; J trimming: 3 bases; junction bases outside the gene matches: 3. The CDR3 spans 15 residues.

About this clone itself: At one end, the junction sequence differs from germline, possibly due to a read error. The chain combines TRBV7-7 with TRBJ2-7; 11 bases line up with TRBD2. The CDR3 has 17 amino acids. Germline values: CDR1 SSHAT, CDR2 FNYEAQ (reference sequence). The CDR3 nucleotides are TGTGCTAGCAGCTTGGGTCCCGGGACTAGCGGCCGCGGGGAGCAGTACTTC. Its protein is CASSLGPGTSGRGEQYF.

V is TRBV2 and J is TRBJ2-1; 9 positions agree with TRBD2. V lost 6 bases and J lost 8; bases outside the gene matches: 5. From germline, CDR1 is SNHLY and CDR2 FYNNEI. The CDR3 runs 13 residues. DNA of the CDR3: TGTGCCAGCAGGGGACTAGCCCCGGATGAGCAGTTCTTC. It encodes CASRGLAPDEQFF.

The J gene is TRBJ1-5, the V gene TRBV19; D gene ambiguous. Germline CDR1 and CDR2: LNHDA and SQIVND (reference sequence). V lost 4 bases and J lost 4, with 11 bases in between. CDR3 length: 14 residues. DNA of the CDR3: TGTGCCAGTAGTAAGCGACATACAAATCAGCCCCAGCATTTT. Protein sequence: CASSKRHTNQPQHF.

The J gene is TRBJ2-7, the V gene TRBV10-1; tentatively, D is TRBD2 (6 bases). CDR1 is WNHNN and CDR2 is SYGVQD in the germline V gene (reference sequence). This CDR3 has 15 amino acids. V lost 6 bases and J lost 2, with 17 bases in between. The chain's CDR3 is CASSLAIDPTYEQYF. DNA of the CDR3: TGCGCCAGCAGCCTAGCGATCGACCCTACCTACGAGCAGTACTTC.

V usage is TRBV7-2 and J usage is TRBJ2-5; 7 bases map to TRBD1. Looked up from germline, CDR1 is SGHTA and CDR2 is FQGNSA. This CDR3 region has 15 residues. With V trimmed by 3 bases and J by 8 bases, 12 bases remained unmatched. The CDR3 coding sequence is TGTGCCAGCAGCTTTGACAGGGATGCTAGGGAAACCCAGTACTTC. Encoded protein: CASSFDRDARETQYF.

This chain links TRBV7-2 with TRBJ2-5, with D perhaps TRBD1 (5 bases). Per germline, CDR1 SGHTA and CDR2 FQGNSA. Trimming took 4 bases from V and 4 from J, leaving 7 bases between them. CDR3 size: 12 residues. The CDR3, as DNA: TGTGCCAGCAGCTATAGGGGAGAGACCCAGTACTTC. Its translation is CASSYRGETQYF.

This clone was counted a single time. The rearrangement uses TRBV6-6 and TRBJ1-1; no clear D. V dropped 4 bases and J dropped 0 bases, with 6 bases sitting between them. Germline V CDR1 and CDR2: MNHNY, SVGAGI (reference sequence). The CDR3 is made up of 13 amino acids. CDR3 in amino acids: CASSSQLNTEAFF. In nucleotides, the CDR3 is TGTGCCAGCAGTTCCCAACTGAACACTGAAGCTTTCTTT.

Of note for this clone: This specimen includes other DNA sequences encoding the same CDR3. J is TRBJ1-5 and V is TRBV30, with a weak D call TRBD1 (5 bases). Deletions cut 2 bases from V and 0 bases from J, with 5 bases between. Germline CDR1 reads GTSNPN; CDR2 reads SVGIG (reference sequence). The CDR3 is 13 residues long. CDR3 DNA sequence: TGTGCCTGGAGTAGGGGTAGCAATCAGCCCCAGCATTTT. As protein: CAWSRGSNQPQHF.

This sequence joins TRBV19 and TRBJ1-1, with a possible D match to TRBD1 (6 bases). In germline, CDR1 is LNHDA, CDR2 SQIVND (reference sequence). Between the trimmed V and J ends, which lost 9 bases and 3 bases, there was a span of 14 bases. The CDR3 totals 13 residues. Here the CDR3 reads CASQGREDTEAFF. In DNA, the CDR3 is TGTGCCAGCCAGGGGCGCGAGGACACTGAAGCTTTCTTT.

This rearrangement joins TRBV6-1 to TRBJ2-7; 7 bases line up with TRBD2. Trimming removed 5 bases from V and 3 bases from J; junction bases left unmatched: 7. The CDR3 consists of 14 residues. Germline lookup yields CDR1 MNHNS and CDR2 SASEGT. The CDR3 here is CASSSRGGDYEQYF. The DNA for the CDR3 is TGTGCCAGCAGTTCACGGGGAGGGGACTACGAGCAGTACTTC.

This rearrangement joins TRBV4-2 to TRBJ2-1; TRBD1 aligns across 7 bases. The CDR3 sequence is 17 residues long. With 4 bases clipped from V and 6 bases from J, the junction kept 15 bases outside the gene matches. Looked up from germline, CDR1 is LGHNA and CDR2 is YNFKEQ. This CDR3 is CASSRRTGLVGFNEQFF. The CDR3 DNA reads TGTGCCAGCAGCCGCAGGACAGGTCTGGTGGGCTTCAATGAGCAGTTCTTC.

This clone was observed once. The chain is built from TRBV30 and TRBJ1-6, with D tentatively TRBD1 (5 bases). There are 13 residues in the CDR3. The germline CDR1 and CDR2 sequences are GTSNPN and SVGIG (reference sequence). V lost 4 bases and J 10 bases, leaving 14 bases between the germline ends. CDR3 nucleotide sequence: TGTGCCTGGAAAATGGGGGGTCGATCACCCCTCCACTTT. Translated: CAWKMGGRSPLHF.

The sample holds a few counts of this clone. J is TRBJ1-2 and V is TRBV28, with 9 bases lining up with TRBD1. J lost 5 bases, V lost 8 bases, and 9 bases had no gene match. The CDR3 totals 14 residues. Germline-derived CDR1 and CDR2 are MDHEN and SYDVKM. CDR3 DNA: TGTGCCAGCGGAGGACAGGGGAAGGGGTATGGCTACACCTTC. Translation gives CASGGQGKGYGYTF.

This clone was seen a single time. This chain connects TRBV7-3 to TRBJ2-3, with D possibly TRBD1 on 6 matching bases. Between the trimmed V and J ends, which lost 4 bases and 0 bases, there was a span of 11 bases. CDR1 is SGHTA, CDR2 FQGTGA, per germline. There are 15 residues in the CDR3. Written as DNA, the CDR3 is TGTGCCAGCAGCTCTCAACAGGGTAGCACAGATACGCAGTATTTT. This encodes CASSSQQGSTDTQYF.

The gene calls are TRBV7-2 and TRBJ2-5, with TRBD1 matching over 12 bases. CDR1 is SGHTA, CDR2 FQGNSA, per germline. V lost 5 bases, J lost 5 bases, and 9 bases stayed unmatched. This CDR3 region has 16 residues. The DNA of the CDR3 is TGTGCCAGCAGCATAACCGGGACAGGGGGCGGGGAGACCCAGTACTTC. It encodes CASSITGTGGGETQYF.

This CDR3 reads CASSEIRPGSPGYTF. Written as DNA, the CDR3 is TGTGCCAGCAGTGAAATTAGGCCAGGGAGTCCTGGCTACACCTTC. The rearrangement joins TRBV6-1 to TRBJ1-2, with D possibly matching TRBD1 (5 bases). Germline V gives CDR1 MNHNS, CDR2 SASEGT. V was shortened by 2 bases and J by 7 bases, with 17 bases between the two germline ends. The CDR3 has 15 residues.

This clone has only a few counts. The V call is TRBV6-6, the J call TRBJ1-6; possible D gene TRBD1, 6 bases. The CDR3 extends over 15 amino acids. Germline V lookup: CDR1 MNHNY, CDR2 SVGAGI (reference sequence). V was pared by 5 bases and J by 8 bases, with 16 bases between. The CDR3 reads CASSRVGGQDSPLHF. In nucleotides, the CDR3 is TGTGCCAGCAGTCGGGTTGGGGGGCAGGATTCACCCCTCCACTTT.

The chain's CDR3 is CASSLGTGWEGTDTQYF. DNA for the CDR3: TGTGCCAGCAGCTTGGGAACAGGATGGGAGGGCACAGATACGCAGTATTTT. The chain has TRBV7-9 and TRBJ2-3; a weak D match, TRBD2 (6 bases). There are 17 residues in the CDR3. The germline CDR1 and CDR2 sequences are SEHNR and FQNEAQ (reference sequence). V was pared by 3 bases and J by 1 base, with 17 bases between.

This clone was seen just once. The CDR3 coding sequence is TGCGCCAGCAGCTCGGAGGGAGGGCGGAATAACTATGGCTACACCTTC. Its protein product is CASSSEGGRNNYGYTF. V gene TRBV5-1 combines with J gene TRBJ1-2; D remains ambiguous. Trimming took off 3 bases at V and 1 base at J, with 16 bases between the two ends. The CDR3 loop spans 16 amino acids. Germline loops: CDR1 SGHRS, CDR2 YFSETQ. Full variable domain (outside the CDR3, taken from reference TRBV5-1 and TRBJ1-2): KAGVTQTPRYLIKTRGQQVTLSCSPISGHRSVSWYQQTPGQGLQFLFEYFSETQRNKGNFPGRFSGRQFSNSRSEMNVSTLELGDSALYLCASSSEGGRNNYGYTFGSGTRLTVV.

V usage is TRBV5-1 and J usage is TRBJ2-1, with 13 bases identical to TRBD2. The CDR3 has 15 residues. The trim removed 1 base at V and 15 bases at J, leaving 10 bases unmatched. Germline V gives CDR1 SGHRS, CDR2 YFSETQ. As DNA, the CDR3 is TGCGCCAGCAGCTTGACCTCCGGGACTAGCGGGATCTTGTTCTTC. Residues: CASSLTSGTSGILFF. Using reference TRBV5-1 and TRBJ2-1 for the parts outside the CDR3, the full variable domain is KAGVTQTPRYLIKTRGQQVTLSCSPISGHRSVSWYQQTPGQGLQFLFEYFSETQRNKGNFPGRFSGRQFSNSRSEMNVSTLELGDSALYLCASSLTSGTSGILFFGPGTRLTVL.

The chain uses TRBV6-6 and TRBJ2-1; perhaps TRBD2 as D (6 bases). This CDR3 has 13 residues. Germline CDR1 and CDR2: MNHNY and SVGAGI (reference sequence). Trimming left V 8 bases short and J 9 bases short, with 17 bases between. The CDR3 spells CASGNPDGGEQFF. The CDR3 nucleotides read TGTGCCAGCGGGAACCCGGACGGGGGTGAGCAGTTCTTC.

CDR3 loop: CSVRPGSEETQYF. CDR3 coding DNA: TGCAGCGTGCGACCGGGATCAGAAGAGACCCAGTACTTC. The J gene is TRBJ2-5, the V gene TRBV29-1, with D possibly matching TRBD2 (5 bases). The CDR3 has 13 residues. Germline lookup yields CDR1 SQVTM and CDR2 ANQGSEA. V was pared by 6 bases and J by 3 bases, with 14 bases between.

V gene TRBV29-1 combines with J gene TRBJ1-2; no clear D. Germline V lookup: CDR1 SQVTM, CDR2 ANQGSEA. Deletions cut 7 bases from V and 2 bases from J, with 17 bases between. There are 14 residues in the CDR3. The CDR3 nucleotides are TGCAGCGGTGCCGAATCGTCCCCGAACTATGGCTACACCTTC. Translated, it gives CSGAESSPNYGYTF.

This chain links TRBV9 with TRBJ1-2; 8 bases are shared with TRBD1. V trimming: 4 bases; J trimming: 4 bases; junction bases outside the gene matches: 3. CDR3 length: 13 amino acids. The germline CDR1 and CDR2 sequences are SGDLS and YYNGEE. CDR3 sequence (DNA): TGTGCCAGCAGCCCCGGGACAGGCTATGGCTACACCTTC. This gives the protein CASSPGTGYGYTF.

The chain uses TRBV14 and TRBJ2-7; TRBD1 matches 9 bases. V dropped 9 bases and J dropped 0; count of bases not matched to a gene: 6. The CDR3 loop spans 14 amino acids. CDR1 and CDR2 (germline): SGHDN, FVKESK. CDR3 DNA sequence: TGTGCCAGTGGACAGGGGAGGGGCTCCTACGAGCAGTACTTC. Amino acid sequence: CASGQGRGSYEQYF. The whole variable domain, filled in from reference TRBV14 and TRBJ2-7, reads EAGVTQFPSHSVIEKGQTVTLRCDPISGHDNLYWYRRVMGKEIKFLLHFVKESKQDESGMPNNRFLAERTGGTYSTLKVQPAELEDSGVYFCASGQGRGSYEQYFGPGTRLTVT.